This T cell receptor beta chain was sequenced in a study of control samples from healthy donors and cancer patients. The data were produced by immunoSEQ multiplex PCR, yet TCRdb's version contains in-frame clones alone and is incomplete. Of approximately 44,000 clones in the sample, about 75% were seen once. V was trimmed by 6 bases and J by 3 bases, leaving 12 bases between them. There are 13 residues in the CDR3. Looked up from germline, CDR1 is LNHDA and CDR2 is SQIVND (reference sequence). Material: formalin-fixed, paraffin-embedded tissue. The TCR was taken from a male donor with melanoma. The rearrangement uses TRBV19 and TRBJ2-7; D is possibly TRBD1 (5 bases). This CDR3 is CASRGPGRYEQYF. DNA of the CDR3: TGTGCCAGTAGGGGGCCCGGCCGCTACGAGCAGTACTTC.